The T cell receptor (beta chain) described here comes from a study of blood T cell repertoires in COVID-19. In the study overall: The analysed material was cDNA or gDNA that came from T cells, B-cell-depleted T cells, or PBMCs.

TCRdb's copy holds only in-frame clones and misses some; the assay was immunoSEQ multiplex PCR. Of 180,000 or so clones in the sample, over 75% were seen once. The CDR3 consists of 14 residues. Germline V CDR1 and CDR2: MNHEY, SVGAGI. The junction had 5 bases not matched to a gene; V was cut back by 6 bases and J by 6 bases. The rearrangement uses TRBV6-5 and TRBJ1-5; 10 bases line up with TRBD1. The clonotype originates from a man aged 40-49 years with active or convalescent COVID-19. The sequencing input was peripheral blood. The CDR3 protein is CASRRDRGFQPQHF. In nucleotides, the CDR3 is TGTGCCAGCAGGCGGGACAGGGGCTTTCAGCCCCAGCATTTT.